A selection of T cell receptor beta chains follows, all from one sample in a study of T-cell memory formation after mild COVID-19. TCRdb re-called the 5' RACE reads through MiXCR, storing one row per CDR3 protein. The sample includes around 340,000 distinct CDR3 sequences, roughly 13% seen only once; the top ten take about a fifth. Sequenced input: PBMCs or a T cell subset sorted from them (not recorded which). The receptors were gathered from a man between 18 and 35 years old who had mild COVID-19 (a few samples of this study predate the infection). Cell type and time point are not known. Both conserved end residues are part of each CDR3. Fields, in order: J gene, CDR3 length, V gene, D gene, clone size, CDR3 DNA, CDR3 protein. The D gene is left open where the match is weak. The listing skips clone size in some rows; elsewhere it reads once, few, many or a size class.

j_gene: TRBJ2-1
len: 17
v_gene: TRBV19
d_gene: TRBD1
abundance: -
CDR3nt: TGTGCCAGTGGACAGGGGGCGACTCGGAGCTCCTACAATGAGCAGTTCTTC
CDR3aa: CASGQGATRSSYNEQFF

j_gene: TRBJ1-5
len: 13
v_gene: TRBV7-2
d_gene: -
abundance: -
CDR3nt: TGTGCCAGCAGCACCACGGGACAACAGCCCCAGCATTTT
CDR3aa: CASSTTGQQPQHF

j_gene: TRBJ2-6
len: 15
v_gene: TRBV7-3
d_gene: -
abundance: many
CDR3nt: TGTGCCAGCAGGGACGGTACTGCGGGGGCCAACGTCCTGACTTTC
CDR3aa: CASRDGTAGANVLTF

j_gene: TRBJ2-7
len: 16
v_gene: TRBV7-9
d_gene: TRBD1
abundance: -
CDR3nt: TGTGCCAGCAGCTCAGGGACAGGGAACCCCTCCTACGAGCAGTACTTC
CDR3aa: CASSSGTGNPSYEQYF

j_gene: TRBJ1-2
len: 13
v_gene: TRBV12-3/TRBV12-4
d_gene: -
abundance: -
CDR3nt: TGTGCCAGCAGTTCAGGCGAAGAGGTCGGGTACACCTTC
CDR3aa: CASSSGEEVGYTF

j_gene: TRBJ2-4
len: 13
v_gene: TRBV5-1
d_gene: TRBD1
abundance: -
CDR3nt: TGCGCCAGCAGCTTGGGGACAGGTGTCATTCAGTACTTC
CDR3aa: CASSLGTGVIQYF

j_gene: TRBJ2-3
len: 15
v_gene: TRBV5-1
d_gene: -
abundance: -
CDR3nt: TGCGCCAGCAGCTTGGCCTGGACTCGCACAGATACGCAGTATTTT
CDR3aa: CASSLAWTRTDTQYF

j_gene: TRBJ1-1
len: 14
v_gene: TRBV20-1
d_gene: -
abundance: many
CDR3nt: TGCAGTGCTAACCCCCAGGCGATGAACACTGAAGCTTTCTTT
CDR3aa: CSANPQAMNTEAFF

j_gene: TRBJ2-5
len: 15
v_gene: TRBV10-3
d_gene: -
abundance: few
CDR3nt: TGTGCCATCAGTGAGTGGCAGGGAATCGGGGAGACCCAGTACTTC
CDR3aa: CAISEWQGIGETQYF

j_gene: TRBJ2-1
len: 16
v_gene: TRBV19
d_gene: TRBD2
abundance: -
CDR3nt: TGTGCCAGTAGCGGGGGGGACTCGGGGTCCTACAATGAGCAGTTCTTC
CDR3aa: CASSGGDSGSYNEQFF

j_gene: TRBJ1-2
len: 15
v_gene: TRBV28
d_gene: TRBD1
abundance: few
CDR3nt: TGTGCCAGCAGCCCAGGGGACGACAGGGACTATGGCTACACCTTC
CDR3aa: CASSPGDDRDYGYTF

j_gene: TRBJ2-1
len: 14
v_gene: TRBV29-1
d_gene: TRBD2
abundance: many
CDR3nt: TGCAGCGTTGAAGTAGCGGGGGGCCGCAATGAGCAGTTCTTC
CDR3aa: CSVEVAGGRNEQFF

j_gene: TRBJ2-5
len: 14
v_gene: TRBV29-1
d_gene: -
abundance: few
CDR3nt: TGCAGCGTTGAATCTCAGCAGGGGAGGGAGACCCAGTACTTC
CDR3aa: CSVESQQGRETQYF

j_gene: TRBJ2-7
len: 14
v_gene: TRBV4-1
d_gene: -
abundance: few
CDR3nt: TGCGCCAGCAGCCAAGTGGGGAAAACCTACGAGCAGTACTTC
CDR3aa: CASSQVGKTYEQYF

j_gene: TRBJ1-1
len: 13
v_gene: TRBV12-3/TRBV12-4
d_gene: -
abundance: once
CDR3nt: TGTGCCAGCAGTTTGGGGGCGGCCACTGAAGCTTTCTTT
CDR3aa: CASSLGAATEAFF

j_gene: TRBJ2-1
len: 16
v_gene: TRBV6-2/TRBV6-3
d_gene: -
abundance: many
CDR3nt: TGTGCCAGCAGTTACTGGTCTGGGACAAAGTACAATGAGCAGTTCTTC
CDR3aa: CASSYWSGTKYNEQFF

j_gene: TRBJ2-1
len: 15
v_gene: TRBV4-1
d_gene: TRBD2
abundance: few
CDR3nt: TGCGCCAGCAGGACTAGCGGAGCCGCCTACAATGAGCAGTTCTTC
CDR3aa: CASRTSGAAYNEQFF

j_gene: TRBJ2-1
len: 14
v_gene: TRBV19
d_gene: -
abundance: few
CDR3nt: TGTGCCAGTAGTATCCTGTCTAATGTCGATGAGCAGTTCTTC
CDR3aa: CASSILSNVDEQFF

j_gene: TRBJ1-1
len: 17
v_gene: TRBV12-3/TRBV12-4
d_gene: -
abundance: few
CDR3nt: TGTGCCAGCAGTTTAGGGTGGGGGGGCTCGGTGAACACTGAAGCTTTCTTT
CDR3aa: CASSLGWGGSVNTEAFF

j_gene: TRBJ2-1
len: 15
v_gene: TRBV7-3
d_gene: -
abundance: -
CDR3nt: TGTGCCAGCAGCCAACGAGCTACGTCCTACAATGAGCAGTTCTTC
CDR3aa: CASSQRATSYNEQFF

j_gene: TRBJ2-7
len: 17
v_gene: TRBV4-1
d_gene: -
abundance: few
CDR3nt: TGCGCCAGCAGCCAAGATCGGGCGACACAGGGAGTCTACGAGCAGTACTTC
CDR3aa: CASSQDRATQGVYEQYF

j_gene: TRBJ2-7
len: 14
v_gene: TRBV7-9
d_gene: TRBD2
abundance: -
CDR3nt: TGTGCCAGCAGCTTACCTAGCGGGGGCTACGAGCAGTACTTC
CDR3aa: CASSLPSGGYEQYF

j_gene: TRBJ2-7
len: 15
v_gene: TRBV5-1
d_gene: -
abundance: many
CDR3nt: TGCGCCAGCAGCTTGGAAGGCGGGTCTTTGTACGAGCAGTACTTC
CDR3aa: CASSLEGGSLYEQYF

j_gene: TRBJ1-1
len: 13
v_gene: TRBV27
d_gene: -
abundance: -
CDR3nt: TGTGCCAGTCGGGATGATGTGAACACTGAAGCTTTCTTT
CDR3aa: CASRDDVNTEAFF

j_gene: TRBJ2-3
len: 14
v_gene: TRBV2
d_gene: -
abundance: few
CDR3nt: TGTGCCAGCACTCAGAATGGGGTCACAGATACGCAGTATTTT
CDR3aa: CASTQNGVTDTQYF

j_gene: TRBJ2-2
len: 19
v_gene: TRBV4-3
d_gene: -
abundance: -
CDR3nt: TGCGCCAGCAGCCAAGATCAGGATCCGGACTTCCATCAGTTCGGGGAGCTGTTTTTT
CDR3aa: CASSQDQDPDFHQFGELFF

j_gene: TRBJ1-2
len: 17
v_gene: TRBV14
d_gene: TRBD1
abundance: -
CDR3nt: TGTGCCAGCAGCCAAGCGTGGGACAGGGGGCTTAACTATGGCTACACCTTC
CDR3aa: CASSQAWDRGLNYGYTF

j_gene: TRBJ2-3
len: 14
v_gene: TRBV5-1
d_gene: TRBD2
abundance: -
CDR3nt: TGCGCCAGCAAGACTAGCGGGGCCACAGATACGCAGTATTTT
CDR3aa: CASKTSGATDTQYF

j_gene: TRBJ2-7
len: 15
v_gene: TRBV6-2/TRBV6-3
d_gene: -
abundance: -
CDR3nt: TGTGCCAGCAGTTACTCGAATGGCATGACCTACGAGCAGTACTTC
CDR3aa: CASSYSNGMTYEQYF

j_gene: TRBJ2-7
len: 12
v_gene: TRBV3-1
d_gene: -
abundance: -
CDR3nt: TGTGCCAGCAGGTCGAGGGGCCACGAGCAGTACTTC
CDR3aa: CASRSRGHEQYF

j_gene: TRBJ2-4
len: 14
v_gene: TRBV12-3/TRBV12-4
d_gene: TRBD2
abundance: -
CDR3nt: TGTGCCAGCAGTTTTGGGGGGGGAGTAAACATTCAGTACTTC
CDR3aa: CASSFGGGVNIQYF

j_gene: TRBJ1-1
len: 15
v_gene: TRBV7-8
d_gene: -
abundance: few
CDR3nt: TGTGCCAGCAGCTCTACAGGGATGGAGTACACTGAAGCTTTCTTT
CDR3aa: CASSSTGMEYTEAFF

j_gene: TRBJ2-1
len: 16
v_gene: TRBV4-1
d_gene: -
abundance: few
CDR3nt: TGCGCCAGCAGCCAGAGGGAGTCCAGCTCCTACAATGAGCAGTTCTTC
CDR3aa: CASSQRESSSYNEQFF

j_gene: TRBJ2-7
len: 15
v_gene: TRBV7-3
d_gene: -
abundance: few
CDR3nt: TGTGCCAGCAGCTTAAGCGGAGTGGAATCGGACGAGCAGTACTTC
CDR3aa: CASSLSGVESDEQYF

j_gene: TRBJ1-5
len: 16
v_gene: TRBV12-3/TRBV12-4
d_gene: TRBD1
abundance: many
CDR3nt: TGTGCCAGCAGTTTAACGACAGGGGTGGGGTTTCAGCCCCAGCATTTT
CDR3aa: CASSLTTGVGFQPQHF

j_gene: TRBJ2-3
len: 14
v_gene: TRBV20-1
d_gene: TRBD1
abundance: -
CDR3nt: TGCAGTGCTGGCAGGGGGCTGGGCACAGATACGCAGTATTTT
CDR3aa: CSAGRGLGTDTQYF

j_gene: TRBJ2-1
len: 14
v_gene: TRBV7-8
d_gene: TRBD2
abundance: few
CDR3nt: TGTGCCAGCAGCCGGGTAGCGGGCGGGAATGAGCAGTTCTTC
CDR3aa: CASSRVAGGNEQFF

j_gene: TRBJ2-7
len: 14
v_gene: TRBV12-3/TRBV12-4
d_gene: -
abundance: many
CDR3nt: TGTGCCAGCAGTTTGGGGACATTCTCCTACGAGCAGTACTTC
CDR3aa: CASSLGTFSYEQYF

j_gene: TRBJ1-1
len: 11
v_gene: TRBV20-1
d_gene: -
abundance: -
CDR3nt: TGCAGTGCTAGAAGGAACACTGAAGCTTTCTTT
CDR3aa: CSARRNTEAFF

j_gene: TRBJ2-7
len: 15
v_gene: TRBV7-2
d_gene: TRBD2
abundance: many
CDR3nt: TGTGCCAGCAGCTCCCAAGCTCTAGCGGTGGGAGAGCAGTACTTC
CDR3aa: CASSSQALAVGEQYF

j_gene: TRBJ2-1
len: 15
v_gene: TRBV5-1
d_gene: TRBD1
abundance: many
CDR3nt: TGCGCCAGCAGCGTCGACAGGGGATTACACAATGAGCAGTTCTTC
CDR3aa: CASSVDRGLHNEQFF

j_gene: TRBJ2-3
len: 16
v_gene: TRBV6-1
d_gene: TRBD1
abundance: -
CDR3nt: TGTGCCAGCAGTACTATAAAGGGGGCGGCGGCAGATACGCAGTATTTT
CDR3aa: CASSTIKGAAADTQYF

j_gene: TRBJ1-5
len: 13
v_gene: TRBV15
d_gene: TRBD1
abundance: -
CDR3nt: TGTGCCACCAGCGGACAGGGGAATCAGCCCCAGCATTTT
CDR3aa: CATSGQGNQPQHF

j_gene: TRBJ1-5
len: 14
v_gene: TRBV4-3
d_gene: -
abundance: few
CDR3nt: TGCGCCAGCAGCCAAGATTGGGGGAGGGGGTCCCAGCATTTT
CDR3aa: CASSQDWGRGSQHF

j_gene: TRBJ2-5
len: 14
v_gene: TRBV20-1
d_gene: TRBD1
abundance: many
CDR3nt: TGCAGTGCTAGAACTCCACAGGGGCGGGAGACCCAGTACTTC
CDR3aa: CSARTPQGRETQYF

j_gene: TRBJ2-2
len: 13
v_gene: TRBV5-1
d_gene: -
abundance: many
CDR3nt: TGCGCCAGCAGCTTCCGGGGGACCGGGGAGCTGTTTTTT
CDR3aa: CASSFRGTGELFF

j_gene: TRBJ2-1
len: 16
v_gene: TRBV6-5
d_gene: -
abundance: few
CDR3nt: TGTGCCAGCAGTTACTCGACCCAGGGGTCGGACAATGAGCAGTTCTTC
CDR3aa: CASSYSTQGSDNEQFF

j_gene: TRBJ1-6
len: 16
v_gene: TRBV6-5
d_gene: -
abundance: few
CDR3nt: TGTGCCAGCAGTTACAGGGCAGGGGTGTTCAATTCACCCCTCCACTTT
CDR3aa: CASSYRAGVFNSPLHF

j_gene: TRBJ2-7
len: 12
v_gene: TRBV2
d_gene: TRBD1
abundance: -
CDR3nt: TGTGCCAGCAGCCTGACAGGGGCTGAGCAGTACTTC
CDR3aa: CASSLTGAEQYF

j_gene: TRBJ1-6
len: 14
v_gene: TRBV5-1
d_gene: TRBD1
abundance: -
CDR3nt: TGCGCCAGCAGAGCAGGGGGCACGGGTTCACCCCTCCACTTT
CDR3aa: CASRAGGTGSPLHF

j_gene: TRBJ1-1
len: 14
v_gene: TRBV4-3
d_gene: -
abundance: few
CDR3nt: TGCGCCAGCAGCCAAGTTTTCCGGGGATCTGAAGCTTTCTTT
CDR3aa: CASSQVFRGSEAFF

j_gene: TRBJ2-2
len: 14
v_gene: TRBV7-2
d_gene: -
abundance: -
CDR3nt: TGTGCCAGCAGCCAGGGACCAAACACCGGGGAGCTGTTTTTT
CDR3aa: CASSQGPNTGELFF

j_gene: TRBJ1-5
len: 15
v_gene: TRBV7-2
d_gene: TRBD1
abundance: few
CDR3nt: TGTGCCAGCAGCTTCGGACAGGGGGTTCCGTCGGCCCAGCATTTT
CDR3aa: CASSFGQGVPSAQHF

j_gene: TRBJ1-2
len: 14
v_gene: TRBV20-1
d_gene: TRBD1
abundance: few
CDR3nt: TGCAGTGCCAGAGATCCGCGGACAGGCTATGGCTACACCTTC
CDR3aa: CSARDPRTGYGYTF